This is a list of T cell receptor beta chains from one sample in a study of shared clonotypes between healthy human individuals. Repertoires were generated with immunoSEQ multiplex PCR, while TCRdb's copy carries only in-frame clones and drops some. The sample holds about 2.3 million clones, about nine tenths seen once. Sequenced input: naive CD4+ T cells from PBMCs. The receptor source for this set is a man between 18 and 35 years old in good health. Some clones in this sample may be carry-over from other donors' samples. Each CDR3 is given with its conserved first and last residue. D genes are given only for firm matches. The size of a clone is reported for some rows only, either as once, few or many, or as a class for expanded clones.

D gene | J gene | clone size | V gene | CDR3 protein | CDR3 DNA
TRBD1 | TRBJ2-2 | few | TRBV5-1 | CASSPAGQGWTGELFF | TGCGCCAGCAGCCCGGCGGGACAGGGGTGGACCGGGGAGCTGTTTTTT
. | TRBJ1-2 | . | TRBV6-1 | CASILGAAYGYTF | TGTGCCAGCATCCTGGGGGCAGCCTATGGCTACACCTTC
. | TRBJ2-7 | . | TRBV6-5 | CASSLRQGPYEQYF | TGTGCCAGCAGTTTGAGGCAGGGGCCCTACGAGCAGTACTTC
. | TRBJ2-2 | . | TRBV11-2 | CASSLDYGAAGELFF | TGTGCCAGCAGCTTAGATTACGGGGCAGCCGGGGAGCTGTTTTTT
. | TRBJ1-5 | . | TRBV6-1 | CASSEVRGANQPQHF | TGTGCCAGCAGTGAAGTAAGGGGGGCAAATCAGCCCCAGCATTTT
TRBD1 | TRBJ2-5 | . | TRBV5-4 | CASSLARGDRGQETQYF | TGTGCCAGCAGCTTGGCCCGCGGAGACAGGGGACAAGAGACCCAGTACTTC
. | TRBJ2-2 | . | TRBV29-1 | CSVGREGTAGGELFF | TGCAGCGTTGGGAGGGAAGGGACTGCTGGCGGGGAGCTGTTTTTT
. | TRBJ2-7 | . | TRBV5-1 | CASSLGGPPREQYF | TGCGCCAGCAGCTTGGGAGGTCCTCCCCGCGAGCAGTACTTC
. | TRBJ1-5 | . | TRBV6-4 | CASSDVLGQPQHF | TGTGCCAGCAGTGACGTTTTGGGACAGCCCCAGCATTTT
. | TRBJ2-5 | . | TRBV7-3 | CASSGPLAVQETQYF | TGTGCCAGCAGTGGCCCCTTAGCGGTTCAAGAGACCCAGTACTTC
TRBD1 | TRBJ2-3 | . | TRBV5-1 | CASSPGQVGTDTQYF | TGCGCCAGCAGCCCGGGACAGGTCGGGACAGATACGCAGTATTTT
. | TRBJ1-1 | . | TRBV7-3 | CASSLDRGTAFF | TGTGCCAGCAGCTTAGATCGGGGGACAGCTTTCTTT
TRBD1 | TRBJ2-1 | . | TRBV27 | CASSPDRGLYNEQFF | TGTGCCAGCAGCCCTGACAGGGGGCTTTACAATGAGCAGTTCTTC
. | TRBJ2-1 | . | TRBV7-2 | CASSLWDKTSNEQFF | TGTGCCAGCAGCTTATGGGACAAGACTTCCAATGAGCAGTTCTTC
TRBD1 | TRBJ2-2 | . | TRBV11-3 | CASSLGDHRTGGSTGELFF | TGTGCCAGCAGCTTAGGGGATCATCGGACAGGGGGCAGCACCGGGGAGCTGTTTTTT
. | TRBJ1-3 | . | TRBV27 | CASSLKGERSLAGNTIYF | TGTGCCAGCAGTTTAAAAGGTGAACGGAGTCTGGCTGGAAACACCATATATTTT
TRBD1 | TRBJ2-7 | . | TRBV11-2 | CASSWDRAAYEQYF | TGTGCCAGCAGCTGGGACAGGGCGGCCTACGAGCAGTACTTC
. | TRBJ1-2 | . | TRBV11-2 | CASSSSRSEEGYTF | TGTGCCAGCAGCTCGTCAAGGAGCGAGGAGGGCTACACCTTC
. | TRBJ1-2 | . | TRBV5-5 | CASSHTDRTYGYTF | TGTGCCAGCAGCCACACCGACAGGACTTATGGCTACACCTTC
. | TRBJ2-1 | once | TRBV7-3 | CASSLGEPSYNEQFF | TGTGCCAGCAGCCTCGGGGAGCCCTCCTACAATGAGCAGTTCTTC
TRBD1 | TRBJ1-2 | . | TRBV7-2 | CASSTRQGPGGYTF | TGTGCCAGCAGCACCCGACAGGGCCCGGGCGGCTACACCTTC
. | TRBJ2-7 | . | TRBV7-9 | CASSLAGQGREYF | TGTGCCAGCAGCTTAGCGGGGCAGGGGAGAGAGTACTTC
TRBD2 | TRBJ2-5 | once | TRBV10-1 | CASSTTSEKETQYF | TGCGCCAGCAGCACGACTAGCGAGAAAGAGACCCAGTACTTC
. | TRBJ1-1 | . | TRBV29-1 | CSVEEVRGNTEAFF | TGCAGCGTTGAAGAGGTGAGGGGGAACACTGAAGCTTTCTTT
. | TRBJ2-3 | . | TRBV6-1 | CASSGGDGSTDTQYF | TGTGCCAGCAGTGGAGGGGACGGAAGCACAGATACGCAGTATTTT
. | TRBJ2-1 | . | TRBV29-1 | CSVGKLLTYNEQFF | TGCAGCGTTGGAAAACTACTAACCTACAATGAGCAGTTCTTC
. | TRBJ2-3 | . | TRBV5-1 | CASNNPTASTDTQYF | TGCGCCAGCAACAACCCGACTGCTAGCACAGATACGCAGTATTTT
. | TRBJ2-7 | . | TRBV15 | CATSRTRYEQYF | TGTGCCACCAGCAGAACTCGCTACGAGCAGTACTTC
TRBD2 | TRBJ2-7 | . | TRBV7-3 | CASSFKSGGIAGIHF | TGTGCCAGCAGCTTTAAATCGGGAGGAATCGCGGGGATTCACTTC
. | TRBJ2-7 | . | TRBV4-1 | CASSQGLGPWAYEQYF | TGCGCCAGCAGCCAAGGTCTCGGGCCTTGGGCCTACGAGCAGTACTTC
. | TRBJ1-1 | . | TRBV18 | CASSPTGIMNTEAFF | TGTGCCAGCTCACCCACTGGTATTATGAACACTGAAGCTTTCTTT
. | TRBJ1-2 | . | TRBV19 | CASSIARGINYGYTF | TGTGCCAGTAGTATAGCGCGCGGGATTAACTATGGCTACACCTTC
. | TRBJ2-2 | . | TRBV10-1 | CASSDNRLGPNTGELFF | TGCGCCAGCAGTGATAATAGGCTGGGGCCGAACACCGGGGAGCTGTTTTTT
. | TRBJ2-7 | . | TRBV2 | CASRANGLFSYEQYF | TGTGCCAGCAGAGCGAATGGCCTCTTCTCCTACGAGCAGTACTTC
TRBD2 | TRBJ2-7 | . | TRBV9 | CASSVVPAGGPAEQYF | TGTGCCAGCAGCGTAGTTCCAGCGGGAGGGCCAGCTGAGCAGTACTTC
TRBD2 | TRBJ2-4 | . | TRBV28 | CASSLAPGGNIQYF | TGTGCCAGCAGTTTGGCCCCGGGGGGAAACATTCAGTACTTC
TRBD1 | TRBJ2-7 | . | TRBV18 | CASSPTGRFYEQYF | TGTGCCAGCTCACCGACAGGGAGATTCTACGAGCAGTACTTC
. | TRBJ1-2 | . | TRBV20-1 | CSASGGYTF | TGCAGTGCCTCGGGTGGCTACACCTTC
. | TRBJ2-1 | . | TRBV28 | CASSSPLGAYEQFF | TGTGCCAGCAGTTCCCCCCTAGGGGCATATGAGCAGTTCTTC
TRBD1 | TRBJ1-5 | . | TRBV19 | CASSSWTGDRGQPQHF | TGTGCCAGTAGTAGTTGGACAGGGGATAGGGGTCAGCCCCAGCATTTT
. | TRBJ2-7 | . | TRBV25-1 | CASSEYEGHSYEQYF | TGTGCCAGCAGTGAATATGAGGGACACTCCTACGAGCAGTACTTC
. | TRBJ2-1 | . | TRBV30 | CAWKAHYNEQFF | TGTGCCTGGAAGGCCCACTACAATGAGCAGTTCTTC
. | TRBJ1-5 | . | TRBV2 | CASSEVRFQPQHF | TGTGCCAGCAGTGAGGTCCGTTTTCAGCCCCAGCATTTT
. | TRBJ2-7 | . | TRBV19 | CASSPRQFSVYEQYF | TGTGCCAGTAGTCCCCGACAGTTTTCTGTCTACGAGCAGTACTTC
. | TRBJ2-6 | few | TRBV6-4 | CASSDSYRAGANVLTF | TGTGCCAGCAGTGACTCATACAGGGCTGGGGCCAACGTCCTGACTTTC
. | TRBJ2-5 | . | TRBV7-2 | CASSFGGQETQYF | TGTGCCAGCAGCTTCGGGGGCCAAGAGACCCAGTACTTC
. | TRBJ1-4 | . | TRBV7-9 | CASSYNPSLEKLFF | TGTGCCAGCAGCTATAATCCTTCCCTAGAAAAACTGTTTTTT
TRBD1 | TRBJ2-3 | . | TRBV13 | CTSSGDREPDTQYF | TGTACCAGCAGCGGGGACAGGGAGCCAGATACGCAGTATTTT
TRBD1 | TRBJ1-2 | . | TRBV6-5 | CASSYPGQKYGYTF | TGTGCCAGCAGTTACCCGGGACAGAAGTATGGCTACACCTTC
. | TRBJ2-5 | . | TRBV7-3 | CASSLTPGTKETQYF | TGTGCCAGCAGCTTAACCCCCGGGACGAAAGAGACCCAGTACTTC
TRBD1 | TRBJ1-3 | . | TRBV28 | CASSSPGTGTIGNTIYF | TGTGCCAGCAGTAGTCCCGGGACAGGGACGATAGGAAACACCATATATTTT
. | TRBJ2-7 | . | TRBV7-7 | CASSLAGKGYEQYF | TGTGCCAGCAGCTTAGCGGGGAAGGGCTACGAGCAGTACTTC
. | TRBJ2-7 | . | TRBV6-5 | CATGSPYEQYF | TGTGCCACGGGGAGTCCCTACGAGCAGTACTTC
TRBD1 | TRBJ2-5 | . | TRBV28 | CASSPLDRRRETQYF | TGTGCCAGCAGTCCTCTGGACAGGAGGCGGGAGACCCAGTACTTC
. | TRBJ1-3 | . | TRBV7-2 | CASSPRTDRLGGNTIYF | TGTGCCAGCAGCCCACGGACAGATCGCCTCGGGGGAAACACCATATATTTT